This T cell receptor (beta chain) was identified in a study of beta chain features in type 1 diabetes. Study-level results: Patients with Type 1 diabetes showed moderately but significantly shorter TCRB CDR3s in all four CD4+ subsets.

TCRB transcripts that were expressed got sequenced, as all of the isolated RNA had been reverse transcribed. Measured with immunoSEQ multiplex PCR; TCRdb has only the in-frame clones, and not every one. The sample lists 810,000 or so clones; 17% were seen once. Only one heparinised blood draw was taken per donor, and its volume averaged about 120 mL. This clone was seen a handful of times. Its antigen remains unknown. The ends lost 2 bases at V and 5 bases at J; junction bases unmatched: 4. The CDR3 contains 14 residues. From germline, CDR1 is PRHDT and CDR2 FYEKMQ (reference sequence). Sequences were obtained from naive CD4+ T cells from blood. The V gene is TRBV13, the J gene TRBJ2-7, with 9 bases identical to TRBD1. The sequence was obtained from a woman between 18 and 30 years old in good health. The CDR3, as DNA: TGTGCCAGCAGCTTAATTGGACAGGGGCACGAGCAGTACTTC. Residues: CASSLIGQGHEQYF.